These 23 T cell receptor beta chains came from one sample sequenced in a study of neurological immune-mediated disorders. TCRdb independently ran MiXCR on the 5' RACE reads; one entry per CDR3 protein. The sample includes some 66,000 distinct CDR3 sequences, roughly 4.5% of them seen just once. The source material was PBMCs. Receptor source: a man between 25 and 39 years old with multiple sclerosis.

This clonotype was seen at least ten times. The CDR3 reads CSAASGGWDTQYF. The CDR3 DNA reads as TGCAGTGCGGCTAGCGGGGGGTGGGATACGCAGTATTTT. V is TRBV20-1 and J is TRBJ2-3, with 11 bases fitting TRBD2. Germline CDR1 DFQATT, CDR2 SNEGSKA (reference sequence). This CDR3 is 13 amino acids long. The junction had 5 bases not matched to a gene; V was cut back by 6 bases and J by 6 bases.

This clonotype was picked up many times. The rearrangement uses TRBV5-6 and TRBJ1-5, with D tentatively TRBD1 (5 bases). V shed 0 bases and J shed 6 bases, with 13 bases lying between them. This CDR3 contains 15 residues. CDR1 is SGHDT, CDR2 YYEEEE, per germline. The CDR3 spells CASSLGHGQGQPQHF. CDR3 nucleotide sequence: TGTGCCAGCAGCTTGGGACATGGACAAGGTCAGCCCCAGCATTTT.

Of note for this clonotype: The junction departs from the called germline gene at one end, perhaps through a read error. The chain's CDR3 is CASSLRGMDTPLNF. CDR3 bases: TGTGCCAGCAGCCTGAGGGGTATGGATACACCCCTCAACTTT. The chain joins TRBV7-6 to TRBJ1-6; possibly TRBD1 for D (5 bases). Per germline, CDR1 SGHVS and CDR2 FNYEAQ. The CDR3 loop spans 14 amino acids.

This clonotype was observed at least ten times. V usage is TRBV5-1 and J usage is TRBJ1-6, with D possibly matching TRBD1 (5 bases). This CDR3 comprises 14 residues. Germline V lookup: CDR1 SGHRS, CDR2 YFSETQ. The ends were cut back, 0 bases at V and 10 bases at J, with 11 bases in the middle. Written as DNA, the CDR3 is TGCGCCAGCAGCTTGGACAGGTCAGAGTCACCCCTCCACTTT. The encoded protein is CASSLDRSESPLHF.

The sample holds many counts of this clonotype. This chain joins TRBV6-1 and TRBJ1-1; D is uncertain. The CDR3 totals 14 residues. Deletions cut 11 bases from V and 3 bases from J, with 19 bases between. Germline V CDR1 and CDR2: MNHNS, SASEGT. CDR3 bases: TGTGCCGCAATTCGGAGCCTTACCCACACTGAAGCTTTCTTT. Encoded protein: CAAIRSLTHTEAFF.

This clonotype was seen ten or more times. This chain links TRBV5-6 with TRBJ1-5; tentative D call: TRBD1 (5 bases). There are 14 residues in the CDR3. The germline CDR1 and CDR2 sequences are SGHDT and YYEEEE. Trimming shortened V by 0 bases and J by 5 bases, and 9 bases separated the two germline ends. The CDR3 nucleotides are TGTGCCAGCAGCTTGGTGGGGGTCGATCAGCCCCAGCATTTT. Translation: CASSLVGVDQPQHF. The full variable domain, rest sourced from reference TRBV5-6 and TRBJ1-5, is DAGVTQSPTHLIKTRGQQVTLRCSPKSGHDTVSWYQQALGQGPQFIFQYYEEEERQRGNFPDRFSGHQFPNYSSELNVNALLLGDSALYLCASSLVGVDQPQHFGDGTRLSIL.

This clonotype was counted at least ten times. The chain carries TRBV14 and TRBJ1-1; a weak D match, TRBD1 (6 bases). The germline gives CDR1 SGHDN, CDR2 FVKESK. V was pared by 0 bases and J by 4 bases, with 18 bases between. The CDR3 covers 17 residues. The CDR3 is CASSQERRGGQATEAFF. The CDR3, as DNA: TGTGCCAGCAGCCAAGAAAGGAGAGGGGGTCAGGCCACTGAAGCTTTCTTT.

This clonotype appeared many times. The chain joins TRBV3-1 to TRBJ2-1, with a weak D call TRBD2 (5 bases). CDR1 and CDR2 from the germline V gene are LGHDT and YNNKEL (reference sequence). V was pared by 3 bases and J by 6 bases, with 12 bases between. The length of the CDR3 is 14 residues. The CDR3 DNA reads as TGTGCCAGCAGCCACCCCGAGCGGAGCAATGAGCAGTTCTTC. This codes for CASSHPERSNEQFF.

In its sample, this clonotype was seen many times. The chain recombines TRBV5-1 with TRBJ2-2; 7 bases are shared with TRBD1. V was clipped by 7 bases and J by 6 bases; unmatched bases: 6. The CDR3 covers 13 residues. Germline loops: CDR1 SGHRS, CDR2 YFSETQ. CDR3 bases: TGCGCCAGCGCGATCCAGGGGGCCGGGGAGCTGTTTTTT. Its protein is CASAIQGAGELFF.

This rearrangement joins TRBV4-1 to TRBJ1-1, with unresolved D. Germline V lookup: CDR1 MGHRA, CDR2 YSYEKL. The V and J ends lost 1 base and 0 bases respectively, with 15 bases between them. CDR3 size: 17 residues. The CDR3 nucleotides read TGCGCCAGCAGCCAAGTCCCTCTTGGACGGGTGAACACTGAAGCTTTCTTT. As protein: CASSQVPLGRVNTEAFF.

In its sample, this clonotype was seen many times. J is TRBJ1-1 and V is TRBV6-5; 7 bases are shared with TRBD1. Per germline, CDR1 MNHEY and CDR2 SVGAGI. The CDR3 contains 14 residues. V trimming: 6 bases; J trimming: 11 bases; junction bases outside the gene matches: 15. CDR3 sequence (DNA): TGTGCCAGCAGGGGCCGGGACAGCCCCAGAGAGGCTTTCTTT. Residues: CASRGRDSPREAFF.

In its sample, this clonotype was seen many times. The CDR3 loop reads CASSPRRDSLEAFF. In DNA, the CDR3 is TGTGCCAGCAGCCCTAGGAGGGACAGCCTTGAAGCTTTCTTT. This chain connects TRBV7-2 to TRBJ1-1, with 7 bases aligning to TRBD1. Per the germline V gene, CDR1 is SGHTA and CDR2 is FQGNSA. There are 14 residues in the CDR3. Trimming cost V 5 bases and J 7 bases; bases outside gene matches: 10.

This clonotype appeared many times. The chain joins TRBV20-1 to TRBJ1-2; no clear D. CDR1 DFQATT and CDR2 SNEGSKA come from the germline V gene (reference sequence). Trimming shortened V by 7 bases and J by 3 bases, and 9 bases separated the two germline ends. The CDR3 extends over 11 amino acids. CDR3: CSGEAYYGYTF. The CDR3 DNA reads TGCAGTGGAGAGGCTTACTATGGCTACACCTTC.

This clonotype has just a few counts. This chain uses TRBV11-1 with TRBJ2-1, with 11 bases identical to TRBD2. Losses at the gene ends were 1 base for V and 1 base for J; bases not matched to a gene: 6. The germline gives CDR1 SGHAT, CDR2 FQDESV (reference sequence). The CDR3 has 18 amino acids. The CDR3 reads CASSLDPPSGGSYNEQFF. CDR3 nucleotides: TGTGCCAGCAGCTTAGACCCGCCTAGCGGGGGGTCCTACAATGAGCAGTTCTTC.

The chain links TRBV4-1 to TRBJ2-3; the D is unclear. The V end lost 0 bases, the J end lost 3 bases, and 10 bases lay between the germline ends. The CDR3 is made up of 15 amino acids. CDR1 and CDR2 from the germline V gene are MGHRA and YSYEKL. CDR3 sequence (DNA): TGCGCCAGCAGCCAAGAAACATATCAGACAGATACGCAGTATTTT. It translates to CASSQETYQTDTQYF.

At least ten counts were recorded for this clonotype. The V and J genes are TRBV29-1 and TRBJ2-3, with TRBD2 matching 9 bases. From germline, CDR1 is SQVTM and CDR2 ANQGSEA. The length of the CDR3 is 12 residues. CDR3 sequence (DNA): TGCGGGGCGGGGGGGCGCACAGATACGCAGTATTTT. As protein: CGAGGRTDTQYF.

In its sample, this clonotype was seen many times. This chain joins TRBV12-3 or TRBV12-4 and TRBJ2-1; D unresolved. This CDR3 has 12 amino acids. V lost 3 bases, J lost 6 bases, and 6 bases lay in between. CDR3 in DNA: TGTGCCAGCAGTTTCGTCCTCAATGAGCAGTTCTTC. Translated, it gives CASSFVLNEQFF.

In its sample, this clonotype was seen many times. The chain couples TRBV20-1 to TRBJ2-5, with 7 bases aligning to TRBD2. CDR3 length: 15 residues. Germline CDR1 is DFQATT and CDR2 is SNEGSKA (reference sequence). J gave up 2 bases and V 5 bases, and 11 bases lay outside the gene matches. The CDR3 DNA follows: TGCAGTGCTGGGTTTCCGGCAGCGGGGCAAGAGACCCAGTACTTC. This codes for CSAGFPAAGQETQYF.

At least ten counts were recorded for this clonotype. This chain uses TRBV5-1 with TRBJ2-2; TRBD2 aligns across 12 bases. There are 16 residues in the CDR3. CDR1 is SGHRS and CDR2 is YFSETQ in the germline V gene. J lost 2 bases, V lost 2 bases, and 1 base had no gene match. The CDR3, as DNA: TGCGCCAGCAGCTTAGGACTAGCGGGAAACACCGGGGAGCTGTTTTTT. Residues: CASSLGLAGNTGELFF.

The chain carries TRBV29-1 and TRBJ2-7; 8 positions agree with TRBD1. This CDR3 region has 13 residues. Trimming at V came to 5 bases and at J to 7 bases, leaving 10 bases not matched to a gene. Germline-derived CDR1 and CDR2 are SQVTM and ANQGSEA. In DNA form, the CDR3 reads TGCAGCGTTAATAGGCAGGGGGCGGGAGAGCAGTACTTC. Its translation: CSVNRQGAGEQYF.

Regarding this clonotype: A much larger clone differs by one base, so this may be a read error. V gene TRBV2 combines with J gene TRBJ1-4; TRBD1 is a possible D gene (5 bases). The CDR3 runs 11 residues. Germline lookup yields CDR1 SNHLY and CDR2 FYNNEI. This CDR3 is CVSRTYEKLFF. Written as DNA, the CDR3 is TGTGTCAGCCGGACATATGAAAAACTGTTTTTT.

This clonotype was seen at least ten times. The chain couples TRBV4-1 to TRBJ2-7; no definite D call. From germline, CDR1 is MGHRA and CDR2 YSYEKL. The CDR3 runs 16 residues. Trimming cost V 0 bases and J 4 bases, with 16 bases left between them. CDR3 sequence reads: CASSQDTGPGTYEQYF. The CDR3 region has the DNA TGCGCCAGCAGCCAAGATACGGGCCCCGGTACGTACGAGCAGTACTTC.

This clonotype was detected ten times or more. The CDR3 sequence is CASSLTGDGYSEAFF. In nucleotides, the CDR3 is TGTGCCAGCAGTCTGACAGGGGACGGTTACTCTGAAGCTTTCTTT. This chain joins TRBV7-2 and TRBJ1-1, with TRBD1 identical over 8 bases. This CDR3 region has 15 residues. From germline, CDR1 is SGHTA and CDR2 FQGNSA. Losses at the gene ends were 6 bases for V and 6 bases for J; bases not matched to a gene: 12.